This note documents a single T cell receptor (beta chain) sequence. In the study's own analysis: Reference gene primer amplification yielded estimated nucleated cell counts. Generated by immunoSEQ multiplex PCR, the TCRdb table keeps only in-frame clones and is missing some. The V and J calls and the clone size are those of that table, but D and trimming were determined from the DNA. The table has 200,000 or so clones, 65% to 90% seen once; the top ten hold approximately 5%. The sample originates from a study of blood T cell repertoires in COVID-19. Study summary: The United States, Italy and Spain provided the acute and convalescent COVID-19 samples. PBMCs, B-cell-depleted T cells, or T cells provided the cDNA or gDNA that made up the material.

Looked up from germline, CDR1 is GTSNPN and CDR2 is SVGIG (reference sequence). The CDR3 spans 12 residues. V was clipped by 2 bases and J by 2 bases, with 6 bases between them. Sequencing was carried out using peripheral blood. The sequence came from a human donor in a cohort sampled during active COVID-19. The chain recombines TRBV30 with TRBJ1-1, with no clear D. This CDR3 is CAWSRINTEAFF. For the CDR3, the DNA is TGTGCCTGGAGTCGTATCAACACTGAAGCTTTCTTT.